This T cell receptor (beta chain) was found in a study of T cells in localized non-small cell lung cancer. Profiling relied on immunoSEQ multiplex PCR, and the TCRdb table lists in-frame clones only, not all of them. The table records around 92,000 clones, roughly 93% of them present only once. The TCR originated in a woman aged 35 to 69 with stage II squamous cell lung carcinoma. The material sequenced was PBMCs, taken before any cancer treatment.

The CDR3 coding sequence is TGTGCCAGCTCTCTTGAGGACAACTCCTACGAGCAGTACTTC. This translates into CASSLEDNSYEQYF. J is TRBJ2-7 and V is TRBV18; perhaps TRBD1 as D (5 bases). This CDR3 region has 14 residues. Germline CDR1 is KGHSH and CDR2 is LQKENI. Trimming cost V 6 bases and J 0 bases, with 12 bases left between them.